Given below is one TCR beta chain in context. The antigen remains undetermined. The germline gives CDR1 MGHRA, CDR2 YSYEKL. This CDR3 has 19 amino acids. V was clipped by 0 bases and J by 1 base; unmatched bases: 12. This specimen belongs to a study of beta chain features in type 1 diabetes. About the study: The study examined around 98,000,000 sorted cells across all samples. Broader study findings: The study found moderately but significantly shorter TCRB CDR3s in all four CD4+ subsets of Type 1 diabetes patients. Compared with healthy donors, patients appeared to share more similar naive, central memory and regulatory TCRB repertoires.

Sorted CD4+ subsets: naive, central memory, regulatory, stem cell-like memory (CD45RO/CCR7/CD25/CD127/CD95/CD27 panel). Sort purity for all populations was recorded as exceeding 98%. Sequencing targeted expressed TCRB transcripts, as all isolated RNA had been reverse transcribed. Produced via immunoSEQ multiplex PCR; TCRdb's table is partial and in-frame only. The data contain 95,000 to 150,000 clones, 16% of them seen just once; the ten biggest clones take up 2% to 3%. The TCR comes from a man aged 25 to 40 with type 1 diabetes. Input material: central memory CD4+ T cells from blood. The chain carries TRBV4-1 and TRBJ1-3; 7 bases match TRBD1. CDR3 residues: CASSQDAPTGEGSGNTIYF. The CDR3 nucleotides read TGCGCCAGCAGCCAAGACGCACCTACAGGGGAAGGGTCTGGAAACACCATATATTTT.